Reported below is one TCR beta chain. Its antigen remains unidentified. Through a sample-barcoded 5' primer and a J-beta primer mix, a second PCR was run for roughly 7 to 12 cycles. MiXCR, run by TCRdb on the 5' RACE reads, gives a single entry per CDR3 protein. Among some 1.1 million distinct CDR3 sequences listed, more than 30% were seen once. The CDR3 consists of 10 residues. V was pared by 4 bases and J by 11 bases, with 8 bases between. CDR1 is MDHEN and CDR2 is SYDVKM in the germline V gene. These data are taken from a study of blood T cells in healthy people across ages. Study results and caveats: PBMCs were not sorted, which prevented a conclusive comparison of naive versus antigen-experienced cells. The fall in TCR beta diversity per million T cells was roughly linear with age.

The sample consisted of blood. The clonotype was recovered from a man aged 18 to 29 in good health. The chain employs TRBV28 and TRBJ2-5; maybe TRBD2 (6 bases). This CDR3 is CASSSRGQYF. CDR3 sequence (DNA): TGTGCCAGCAGTTCCCGGGGGCAGTACTTC.